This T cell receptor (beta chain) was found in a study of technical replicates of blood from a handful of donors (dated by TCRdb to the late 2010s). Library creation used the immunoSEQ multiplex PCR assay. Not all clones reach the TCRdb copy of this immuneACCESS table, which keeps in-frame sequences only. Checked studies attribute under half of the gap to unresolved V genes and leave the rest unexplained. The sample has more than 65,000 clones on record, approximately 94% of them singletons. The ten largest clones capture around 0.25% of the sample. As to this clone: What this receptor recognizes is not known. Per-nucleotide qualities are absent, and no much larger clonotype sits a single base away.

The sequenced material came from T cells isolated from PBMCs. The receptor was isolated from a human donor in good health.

The CDR3 protein sequence reads: CASSMQGARNTEAFF. The DNA sequence is TGTGCCAGCAGCATGCAGGGGGCTAGGAACACTGAAGCTTTCTTT. The chain was built from TRBV7-8 and TRBJ1-1; TRBD1 agrees with 8 junctional bases. The CDR3 runs 15 residues from the cysteine to the phenylalanine. Solely the CDR3 DNA is kept, with 45 bases framed from the first base. CDR1 and CDR2 were assigned from the germline V gene as SGHVS and FQNEAQ. The germline V and J ends show losses of 5 bases and 1 base respectively, and no gene match explains 6 bases of the junction.